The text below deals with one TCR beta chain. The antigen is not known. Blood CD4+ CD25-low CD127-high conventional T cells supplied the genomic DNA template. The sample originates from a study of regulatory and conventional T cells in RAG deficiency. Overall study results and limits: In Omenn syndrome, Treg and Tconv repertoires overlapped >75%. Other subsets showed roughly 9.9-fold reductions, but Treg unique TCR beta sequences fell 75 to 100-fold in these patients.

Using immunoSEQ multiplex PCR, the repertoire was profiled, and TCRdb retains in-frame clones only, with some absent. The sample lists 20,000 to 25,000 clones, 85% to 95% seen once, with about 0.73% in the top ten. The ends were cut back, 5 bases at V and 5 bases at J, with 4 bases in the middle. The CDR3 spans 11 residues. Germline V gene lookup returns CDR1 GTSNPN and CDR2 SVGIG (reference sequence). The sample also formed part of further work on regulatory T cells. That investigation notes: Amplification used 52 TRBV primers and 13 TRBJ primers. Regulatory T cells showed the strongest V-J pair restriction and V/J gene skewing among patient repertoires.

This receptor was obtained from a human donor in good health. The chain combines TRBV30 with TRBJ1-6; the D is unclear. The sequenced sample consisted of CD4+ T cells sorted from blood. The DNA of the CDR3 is TGTGCCTGGGGACATAATTCACCCCTCCACTTT. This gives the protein CAWGHNSPLHF.